These 9 T cell receptor beta chains share one sample of origin, sequenced in a study of blood T cell repertoires in COVID-19. Sequencing was performed with immunoSEQ multiplex PCR; in TCRdb, only in-frame clones are kept and a portion is missing. The sample carries around 160,000 clones, about four fifths recorded once. The sequencing sample was made of PBMCs or T cells enriched from blood (not recorded which). These receptor sequences come from a woman in her forties or fifties who had been exposed to COVID-19.

J is TRBJ2-5 and V is TRBV2, with D unresolved. The CDR3 spans 13 residues. Germline V gives CDR1 SNHLY, CDR2 FYNNEI. V lost 8 bases and J lost 4, with 14 bases in between. The chain's CDR3 is CASEYTVGETQYF. The CDR3 DNA sequence: TGTGCCAGCGAATATACTGTCGGAGAGACCCAGTACTTC.

J is TRBJ2-1 and V is TRBV6-1; TRBD2 matches 14 bases. CDR3 length equals 16 residues. The germline gives CDR1 MNHNS, CDR2 SASEGT. V dropped 4 bases and J dropped 10; count of bases not matched to a gene: 9. The CDR3 sequence is CASSATSGRAPYEQFF. The CDR3 DNA sequence: TGTGCCAGCAGTGCGACTAGCGGGAGGGCCCCTTACGAGCAGTTCTTC.

The rearrangement links TRBV7-2 to TRBJ2-2; 7 positions agree with TRBD2. The germline V gene encodes CDR1 SGHTA and CDR2 FQGNSA. The CDR3 is made up of 18 amino acids. With V trimmed by 4 bases and J by 4 bases, 15 bases remained unmatched. This CDR3 reads CASSSRGWGGSSTGELFF. The CDR3 nucleotides read TGTGCCAGCAGCTCCAGAGGTTGGGGCGGGAGTAGCACCGGGGAGCTGTTTTTT.

The rearrangement uses TRBV7-3 and TRBJ1-1, with TRBD1 identical over 7 bases. Germline CDR1 is SGHTA and CDR2 is FQGTGA. The junction had 9 bases not matched to a gene; V was cut back by 5 bases and J by 0 bases. The CDR3 has 16 amino acids. CDR3 DNA sequence: TGTGCCAGCAGCCGGGACAGTCTCTCAATGAACACTGAAGCTTTCTTT. Translated, it gives CASSRDSLSMNTEAFF.

The rearrangement uses TRBV7-2 and TRBJ2-5; 8 bases agree with TRBD1. J lost 1 base, V lost 5 bases, and 9 bases had no gene match. The CDR3 sequence is 16 residues long. Germline CDR1 and CDR2: SGHTA and FQGNSA. The CDR3 DNA reads TGTGCCAGCAGCCTCTATTCCAGGGGGCTCCAAGAGACCCAGTACTTC. It yields the protein CASSLYSRGLQETQYF.

Note on this clone: The junction does not match germline at one end; this may be a read error. The genes are TRBV7-9 and TRBJ1-1, with 9 bases matching TRBD1. Germline V CDR1 and CDR2: SEHNR, FQNEAQ (reference sequence). There are 14 residues in the CDR3. In DNA, the CDR3 is TGTGCCAGCAGGTTAGGACAGGGGATCACTGAAGCTTTCTTT. It yields the protein CASRLGQGITEAFF.

The rearrangement links TRBV5-1 to TRBJ2-2; 9 bases are a match to TRBD1. CDR3 size: 16 residues. The germline gives CDR1 SGHRS, CDR2 YFSETQ. Germline trimming cut 0 bases from V and 5 bases from J; bases unmatched to any gene: 5. CDR3 sequence (DNA): TGCGCCAGCAGCTTGGCGACAGGGGGATCGACCGGGGAGCTGTTTTTT. Its protein product is CASSLATGGSTGELFF.

This chain links TRBV19 with TRBJ1-1, with D tentatively TRBD1 (5 bases). CDR1 and CDR2 from the germline V gene are LNHDA and SQIVND (reference sequence). Trimming removed 5 bases from V and 1 base from J, with 11 bases in between. The CDR3 has 14 residues. Written as DNA, the CDR3 is TGTGCCAGTAGTGTCGCCCAGGGGAACACTGAAGCTTTCTTT. Its translation is CASSVAQGNTEAFF.

This clone appeared a single time. The CDR3 DNA follows: TGTGCCAGCAGTTTAGGACAATTCACTGAAGCTTTCTTT. It translates to CASSLGQFTEAFF. V usage is TRBV27 and J usage is TRBJ1-1; a weak D match, TRBD1 (5 bases). The CDR3 is 13 residues long. Trimming shortened V by 2 bases and J by 4 bases, and 8 bases separated the two germline ends. Per germline, CDR1 MNHEY and CDR2 SMNVEV (reference sequence).